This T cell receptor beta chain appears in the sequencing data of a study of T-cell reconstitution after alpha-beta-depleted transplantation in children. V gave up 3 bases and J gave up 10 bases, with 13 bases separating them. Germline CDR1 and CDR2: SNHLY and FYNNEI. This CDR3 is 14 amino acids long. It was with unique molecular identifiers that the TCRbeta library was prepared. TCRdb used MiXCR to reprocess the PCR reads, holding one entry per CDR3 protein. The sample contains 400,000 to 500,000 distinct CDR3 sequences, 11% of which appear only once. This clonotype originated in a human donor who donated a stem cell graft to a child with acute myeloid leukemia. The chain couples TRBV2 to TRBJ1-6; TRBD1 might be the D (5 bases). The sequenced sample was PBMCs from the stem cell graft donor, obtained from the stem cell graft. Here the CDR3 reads CASSDRGVRSPLHF. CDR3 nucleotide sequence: TGTGCCAGCAGTGATCGGGGCGTCCGGTCACCCCTCCACTTT.